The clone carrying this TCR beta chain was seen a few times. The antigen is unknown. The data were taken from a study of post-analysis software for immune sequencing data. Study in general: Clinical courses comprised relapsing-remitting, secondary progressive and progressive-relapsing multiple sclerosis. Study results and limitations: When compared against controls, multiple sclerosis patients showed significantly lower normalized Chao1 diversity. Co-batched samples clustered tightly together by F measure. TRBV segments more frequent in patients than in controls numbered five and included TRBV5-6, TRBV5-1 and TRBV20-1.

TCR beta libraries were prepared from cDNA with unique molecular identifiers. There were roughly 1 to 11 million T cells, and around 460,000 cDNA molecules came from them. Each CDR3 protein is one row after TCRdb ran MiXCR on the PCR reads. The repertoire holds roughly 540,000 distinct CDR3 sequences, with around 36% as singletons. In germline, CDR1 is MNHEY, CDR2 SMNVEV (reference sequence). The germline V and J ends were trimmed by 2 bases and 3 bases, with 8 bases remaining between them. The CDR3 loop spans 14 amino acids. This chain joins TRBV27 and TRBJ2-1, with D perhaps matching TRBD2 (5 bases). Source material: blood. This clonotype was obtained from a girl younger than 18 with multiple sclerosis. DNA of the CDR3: TGTGCCAGCAGTTTAGGACTCGTCTACAATGAGCAGTTCTTC. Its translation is CASSLGLVYNEQFF.